The T cell receptor (beta chain) under discussion was sequenced for a study of T cell changes during pregnancy in multiple sclerosis. The germline gives CDR1 SGHVS, CDR2 FNYEAQ. CDR3 length: 14 residues. V lost 2 bases, J lost 5 bases, and 4 bases stayed unmatched. The assay was immunoSEQ multiplex PCR, and TCRdb's table has in-frame clones only and misses some. The sample records about 99,000 clones, around 91% being singletons. The rearrangement links TRBV7-6 to TRBJ1-1; 8 bases line up with TRBD1. The sequence derives from a female donor with multiple sclerosis, enrolled in a pregnancy study. Sequenced material: peripheral blood, taken after pregnancy. The CDR3 protein is CASSLQGAQTEAFF. The CDR3 region has the DNA TGTGCCAGCAGCTTACAGGGGGCGCAGACTGAAGCTTTCTTT.